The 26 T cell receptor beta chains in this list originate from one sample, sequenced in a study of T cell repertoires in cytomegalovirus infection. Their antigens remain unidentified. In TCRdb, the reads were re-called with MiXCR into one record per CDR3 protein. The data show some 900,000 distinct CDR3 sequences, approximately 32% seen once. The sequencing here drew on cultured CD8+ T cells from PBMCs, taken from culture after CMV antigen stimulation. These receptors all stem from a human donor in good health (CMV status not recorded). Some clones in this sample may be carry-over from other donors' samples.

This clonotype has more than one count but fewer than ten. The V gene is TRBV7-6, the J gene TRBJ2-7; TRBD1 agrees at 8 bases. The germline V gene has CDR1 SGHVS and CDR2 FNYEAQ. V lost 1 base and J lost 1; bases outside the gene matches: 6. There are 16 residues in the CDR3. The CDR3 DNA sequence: TGTGCCAGCAGCTTAGGCGCAGGGGGCGCTTCCTACGAGCAGTACTTC. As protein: CASSLGAGGASYEQYF.

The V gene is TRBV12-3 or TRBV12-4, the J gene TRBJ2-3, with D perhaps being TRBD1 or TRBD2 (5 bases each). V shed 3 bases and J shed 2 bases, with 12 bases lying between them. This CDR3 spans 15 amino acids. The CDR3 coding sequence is TGTGCCAGCAGTTTTGAGGGGCTAGACACAGATACGCAGTATTTT. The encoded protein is CASSFEGLDTDTQYF.

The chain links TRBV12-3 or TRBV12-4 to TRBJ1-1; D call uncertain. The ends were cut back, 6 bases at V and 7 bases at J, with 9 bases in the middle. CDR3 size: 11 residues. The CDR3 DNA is TGTGCCAGCAGAGCCGGACTTGAAGCTTTCTTT. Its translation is CASRAGLEAFF.

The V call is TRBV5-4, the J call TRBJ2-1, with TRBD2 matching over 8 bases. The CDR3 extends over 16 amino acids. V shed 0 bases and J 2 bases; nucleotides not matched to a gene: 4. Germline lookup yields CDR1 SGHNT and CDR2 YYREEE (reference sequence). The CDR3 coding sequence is TGTGCCAGCAGCTTGGCACTAGCGGACCCCTACAATGAGCAGTTCTTC. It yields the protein CASSLALADPYNEQFF.

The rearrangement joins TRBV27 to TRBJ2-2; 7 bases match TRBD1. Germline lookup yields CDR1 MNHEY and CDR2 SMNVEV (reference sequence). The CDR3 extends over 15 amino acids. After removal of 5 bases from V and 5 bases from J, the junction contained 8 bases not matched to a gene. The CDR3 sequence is CASSKLGQTTGELFF. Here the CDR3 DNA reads TGTGCCAGCAGTAAGCTGGGACAGACAACCGGGGAGCTGTTTTTT.

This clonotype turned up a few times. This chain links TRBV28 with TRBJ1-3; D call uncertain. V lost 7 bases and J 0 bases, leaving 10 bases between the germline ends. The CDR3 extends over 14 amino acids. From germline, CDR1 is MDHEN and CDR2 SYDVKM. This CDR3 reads CASTALGSGNTIYF. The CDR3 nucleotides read TGTGCCAGCACAGCCTTGGGCTCTGGAAACACCATATATTTT.

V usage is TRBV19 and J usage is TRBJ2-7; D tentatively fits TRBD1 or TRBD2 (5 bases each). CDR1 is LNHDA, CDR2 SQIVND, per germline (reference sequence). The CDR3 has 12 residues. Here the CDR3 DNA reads TGTGCCAGTAGTTCCCGGGACGGACCATTAGACGTC. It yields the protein CASSSRDGPLDV.

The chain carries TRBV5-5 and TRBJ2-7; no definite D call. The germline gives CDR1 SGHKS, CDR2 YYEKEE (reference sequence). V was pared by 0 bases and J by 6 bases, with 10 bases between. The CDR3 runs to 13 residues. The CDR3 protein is CASSLEGFGEQYV. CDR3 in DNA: TGTGCCAGCAGCTTGGAAGGGTTTGGCGAGCAGTACGTC.

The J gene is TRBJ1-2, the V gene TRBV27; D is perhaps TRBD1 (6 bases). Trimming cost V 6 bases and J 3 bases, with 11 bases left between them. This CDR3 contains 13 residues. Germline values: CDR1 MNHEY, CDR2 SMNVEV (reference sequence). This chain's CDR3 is CASRLTGHYGYTF. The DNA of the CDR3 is TGTGCCAGCAGACTTACAGGGCACTATGGCTACACCTTC.

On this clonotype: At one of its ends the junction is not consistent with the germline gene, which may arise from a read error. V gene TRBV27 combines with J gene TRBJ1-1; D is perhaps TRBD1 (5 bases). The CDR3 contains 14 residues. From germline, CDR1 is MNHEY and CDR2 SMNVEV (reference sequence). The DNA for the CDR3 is TGTGCCAACAGTCCGACAGCCCGGGTCACTGAAGCTTTCTTT. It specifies CANSPTARVTEAFF.

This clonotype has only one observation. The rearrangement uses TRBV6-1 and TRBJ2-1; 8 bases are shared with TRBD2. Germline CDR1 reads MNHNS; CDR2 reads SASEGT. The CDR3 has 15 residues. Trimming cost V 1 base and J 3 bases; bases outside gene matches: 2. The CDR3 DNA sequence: TGTGCCAGCAGTGAAGAAGCGGGGGTCTACAATGAGCAGTTCTTC. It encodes CASSEEAGVYNEQFF.

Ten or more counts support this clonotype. The CDR3 sequence: CASSFRTVADTQYF. The CDR3 DNA sequence: TGTGCCAGCAGCTTCAGGACTGTGGCAGATACGCAGTATTTT. The genes are TRBV7-2 and TRBJ2-3; weak D call: TRBD2 (5 bases). From germline, CDR1 is SGHTA and CDR2 FQGNSA. The CDR3 has 14 amino acids. Trimming left V 3 bases short and J 4 bases short, with 11 bases between.

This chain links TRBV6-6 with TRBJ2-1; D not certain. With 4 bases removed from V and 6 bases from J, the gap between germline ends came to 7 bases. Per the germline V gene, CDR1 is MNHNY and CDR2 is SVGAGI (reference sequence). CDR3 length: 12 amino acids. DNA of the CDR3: TGTGCCAGCAGTTGGATTCTCAATGAGCAGTTCTTC. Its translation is CASSWILNEQFF.

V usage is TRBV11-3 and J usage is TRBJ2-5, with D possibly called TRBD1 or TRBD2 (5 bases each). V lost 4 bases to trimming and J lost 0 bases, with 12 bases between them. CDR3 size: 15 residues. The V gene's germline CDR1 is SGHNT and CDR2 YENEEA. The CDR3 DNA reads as TGTGCCAGCAGCTCGGGACGTTCAGACCAAGAGACCCAGTACTTC. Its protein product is CASSSGRSDQETQYF.

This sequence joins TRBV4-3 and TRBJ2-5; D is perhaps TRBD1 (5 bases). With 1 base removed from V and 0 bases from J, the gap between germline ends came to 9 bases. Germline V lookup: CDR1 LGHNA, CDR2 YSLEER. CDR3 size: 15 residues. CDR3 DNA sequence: TGCGCCAGCAGCCAAGGAACCAGGGACCAAGAGACCCAGTACTTC. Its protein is CASSQGTRDQETQYF.

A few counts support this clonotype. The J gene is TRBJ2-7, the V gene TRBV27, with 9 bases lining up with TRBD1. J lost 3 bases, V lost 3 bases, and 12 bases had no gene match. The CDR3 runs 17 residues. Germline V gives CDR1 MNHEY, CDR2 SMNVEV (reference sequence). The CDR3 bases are TGTGCCAGCAGTTTTTCCTTTCCGGGACAGGGAAACTACGAGCAGTACTTC. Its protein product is CASSFSFPGQGNYEQYF.

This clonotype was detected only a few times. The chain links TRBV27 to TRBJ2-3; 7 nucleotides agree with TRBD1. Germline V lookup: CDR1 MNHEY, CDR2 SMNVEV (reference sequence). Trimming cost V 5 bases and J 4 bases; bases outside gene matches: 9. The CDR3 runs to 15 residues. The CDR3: CASSPQGGKPDTQYF. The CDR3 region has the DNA TGTGCCAGCAGTCCTCAAGGGGGCAAGCCAGATACGCAGTATTTT.

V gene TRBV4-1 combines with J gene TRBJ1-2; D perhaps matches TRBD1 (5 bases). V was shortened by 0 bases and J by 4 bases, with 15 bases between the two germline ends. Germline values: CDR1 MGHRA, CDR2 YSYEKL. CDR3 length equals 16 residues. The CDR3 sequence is CASSQEHGGNFYGYTF. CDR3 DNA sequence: TGCGCCAGCAGCCAAGAGCATGGGGGAAATTTCTATGGCTACACCTTC.

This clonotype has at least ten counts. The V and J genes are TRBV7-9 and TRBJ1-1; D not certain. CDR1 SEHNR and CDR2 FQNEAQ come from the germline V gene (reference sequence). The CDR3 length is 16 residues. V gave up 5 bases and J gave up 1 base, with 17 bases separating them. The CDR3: CASSPLRGEKNTEAFF. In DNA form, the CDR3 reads TGTGCCAGCAGCCCCCTTCGCGGGGAGAAGAACACTGAAGCTTTCTTT.

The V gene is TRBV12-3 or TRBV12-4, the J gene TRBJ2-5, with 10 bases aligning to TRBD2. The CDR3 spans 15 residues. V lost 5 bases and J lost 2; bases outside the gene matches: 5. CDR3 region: CASSRASGGQETQYF. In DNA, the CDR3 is TGTGCCAGCAGTCGTGCTAGCGGGGGACAAGAGACCCAGTACTTC.

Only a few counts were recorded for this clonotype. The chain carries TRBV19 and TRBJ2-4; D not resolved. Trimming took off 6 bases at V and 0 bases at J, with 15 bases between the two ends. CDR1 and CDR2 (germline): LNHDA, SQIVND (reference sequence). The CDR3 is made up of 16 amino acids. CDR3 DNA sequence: TGTGCCAGTAGCCCCTCTATGAACTTAGCCAAAAACATTCAGTACTTC. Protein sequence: CASSPSMNLAKNIQYF.

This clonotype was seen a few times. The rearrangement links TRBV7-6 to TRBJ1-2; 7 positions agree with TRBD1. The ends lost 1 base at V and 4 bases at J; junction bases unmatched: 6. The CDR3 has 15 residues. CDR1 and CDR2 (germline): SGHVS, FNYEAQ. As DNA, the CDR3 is TGTGCCAGCAGCTTAGTCTCAGGGGGTGTCTATGGCTACACCTTC. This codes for CASSLVSGGVYGYTF.

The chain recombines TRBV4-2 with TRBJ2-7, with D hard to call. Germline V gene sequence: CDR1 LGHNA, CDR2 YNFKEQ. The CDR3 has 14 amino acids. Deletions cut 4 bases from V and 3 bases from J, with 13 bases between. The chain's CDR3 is CASSLGQLIYEQYF. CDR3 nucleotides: TGTGCCAGCAGCCTCGGGCAGCTTATCTACGAGCAGTACTTC.

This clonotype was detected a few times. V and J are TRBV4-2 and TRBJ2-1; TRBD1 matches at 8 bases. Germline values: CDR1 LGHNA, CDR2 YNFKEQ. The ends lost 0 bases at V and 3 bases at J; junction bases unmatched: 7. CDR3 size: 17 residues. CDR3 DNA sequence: TGTGCCAGCAGCCAAGATCGGGACAGGAGGCTCTACAATGAGCAGTTCTTC. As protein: CASSQDRDRRLYNEQFF.

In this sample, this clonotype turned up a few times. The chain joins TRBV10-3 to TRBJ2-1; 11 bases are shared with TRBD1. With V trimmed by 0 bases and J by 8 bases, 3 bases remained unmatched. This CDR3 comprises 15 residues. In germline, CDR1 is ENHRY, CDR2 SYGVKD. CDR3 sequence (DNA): TGTGCCATCAGTGAGTCGGGACAGGGGGTTGATGAGCAGTTCTTC. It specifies CAISESGQGVDEQFF.

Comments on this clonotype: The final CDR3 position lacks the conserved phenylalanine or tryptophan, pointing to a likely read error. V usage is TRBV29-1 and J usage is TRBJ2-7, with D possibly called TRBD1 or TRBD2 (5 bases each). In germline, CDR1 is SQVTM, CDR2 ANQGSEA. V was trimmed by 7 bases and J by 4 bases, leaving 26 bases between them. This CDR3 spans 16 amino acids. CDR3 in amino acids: CSAEGTSWQGRYEQYS. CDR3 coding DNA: TGCAGCGCCGAGGGTACGTCGTGGCAGGGAAGGTACGAGCAGTACTCC.